Reported below is one TCR beta chain. Antigen specificity is unknown. This specimen comes from a study of cytotoxic CD8 clonotypes in ibrutinib-treated CLL. Study in general: An average of approximately 260,000 productive templates and 94,082 productive rearrangements was obtained per sample.

Sequenced by immunoSEQ multiplex PCR; TCRdb stores in-frame clones only, minus some. The data hold about 68,000 clones, with about 63% observed a single time. Study-wide results and limits: There were few public clonotypes, and on treatment they contracted or stayed stable. Clonality was higher at ibrutinib response and returned toward baseline at progression.

Genomic DNA for TCR beta libraries, roughly 2 micrograms, came from cryopreserved PBMCs. Germline CDR1 SGHRS, CDR2 YFSETQ. This CDR3 comprises 15 residues. V was clipped by 5 bases and J by 0 bases; unmatched bases: 8. The sequence derives from a human donor with chronic lymphocytic leukemia. The source was PBMCs, collected after 12 months of ibrutinib treatment. The rearrangement uses TRBV5-1 and TRBJ2-7, with 7 bases lining up with TRBD2. CDR3 nucleotide sequence: TGCGCCAGCAGTCCAAGGGAGGGACTCTCCTACGAGCAGTACTTC. Its translation is CASSPREGLSYEQYF.